This TCR beta chain originates from a study of blood T cell repertoires in COVID-19. On the study more broadly: Samples of COVID-19 (acute and convalescent) were obtained from the United States, Italy and Spain. PBMCs, B-cell-depleted T cells, or T cells were the source of the cDNA or gDNA that made up the material.

Germline CDR1 is MNHEY and CDR2 is SMNVEV (reference sequence). This CDR3 is 16 amino acids long. The junction had 9 bases not matched to a gene; V was cut back by 4 bases and J by 4 bases. Assay: immunoSEQ multiplex PCR; the TCRdb copy retains only in-frame clones and omits some. This table has approximately 300,000 clones, about 84% appearing once. Sequencing input: peripheral blood. This clonotype originated in a woman between 45 and 65 years old with acute or convalescent COVID-19. V and J are TRBV27 and TRBJ1-4, with 7 bases fitting TRBD1. The CDR3 sequence is CASSSLNRGRNEKLFF. CDR3 in DNA: TGTGCCAGCAGTTCCTTAAACAGGGGCCGTAATGAAAAACTGTTTTTT.